This entry features one T cell receptor beta chain sequence. What it binds is not known. The data belong to a study of cytomegalovirus exposure and HLA in healthy donors. About the study: T cells numbering 150 million to 200 million yielded more than 95 million unique TCR beta sequences in an earlier analysis. Study-level findings and limits: It was confirmed in vitro that three of the CMV-associated chains were specific for CMV antigens. A missense DCLRE1C variant was associated with V- and J-gene trimming of TCR beta chains in a later analysis, and an independent cohort replicated the association.

V lost 3 bases, J lost 3 bases, and 7 bases lay in between. This CDR3 comprises 13 residues. Looked up from germline, CDR1 is WNHNN and CDR2 is SYGVQD (reference sequence). The PCR employed 60 Vbeta primers together with 13 Jbeta primers. Sequenced by immunoSEQ multiplex PCR; TCRdb stores in-frame clones only, minus some. This sample has some 91,000 clones, with about 75% found just once. The study sampled nominally healthy donors, though unrecorded immune exposures were likely. The chain recombines TRBV10-1 with TRBJ2-3; no definite D call. Sequencing input: PBMCs. This TCR derives from a middle-aged man in good health and CMV-seropositive. The CDR3 loop is CASSEAGTDTQYF. In DNA, the CDR3 is TGCGCCAGCAGTGAAGCCGGGACAGATACGCAGTATTTT.